There are many counts of the clone carrying this T cell receptor (beta chain). Germline V lookup: CDR1 MNHEY, CDR2 SVGAGI. The CDR3 extends over 15 amino acids. V lost 0 bases and J lost 9, with 15 bases in between. This sample is part of a study of blood T cells in healthy people across ages. PCR was performed a second time for about 7 to 11 cycles using a sample-barcoded 5' primer and a J-beta primer mix. One entry per CDR3 protein, called by TCRdb with MiXCR from the 5' RACE reads. The data show hundreds of thousands of distinct CDR3 sequences, 32% seen once. The chain carries TRBV6-5 and TRBJ2-1; maybe TRBD2 (6 bases). The TCR was taken from an elderly woman in good health. Sequencing was carried out using blood. Here the CDR3 DNA reads TGTGCCAGCAGTTACTCTGCTGGCGGGATATTTGAGCAGTTCTTC. This gives the protein CASSYSAGGIFEQFF.